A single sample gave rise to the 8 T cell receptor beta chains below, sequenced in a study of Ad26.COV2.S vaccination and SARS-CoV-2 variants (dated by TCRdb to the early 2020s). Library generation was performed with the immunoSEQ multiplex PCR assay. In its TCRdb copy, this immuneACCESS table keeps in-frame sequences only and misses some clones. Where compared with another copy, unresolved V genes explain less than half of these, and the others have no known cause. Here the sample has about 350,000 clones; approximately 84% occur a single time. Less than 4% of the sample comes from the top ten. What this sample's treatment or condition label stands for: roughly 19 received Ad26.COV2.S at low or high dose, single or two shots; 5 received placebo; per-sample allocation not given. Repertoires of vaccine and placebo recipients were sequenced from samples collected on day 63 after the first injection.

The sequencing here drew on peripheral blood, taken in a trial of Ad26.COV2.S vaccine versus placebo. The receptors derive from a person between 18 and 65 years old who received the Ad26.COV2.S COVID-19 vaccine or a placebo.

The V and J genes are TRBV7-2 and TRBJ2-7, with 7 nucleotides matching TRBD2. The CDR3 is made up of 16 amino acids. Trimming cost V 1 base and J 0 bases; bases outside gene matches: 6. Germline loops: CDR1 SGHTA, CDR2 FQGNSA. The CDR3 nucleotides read TGTGCCAGCAGCTTAGGTCGCGGGAGCCCCTCCTACGAGCAGTACTTC. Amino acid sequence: CASSLGRGSPSYEQYF.

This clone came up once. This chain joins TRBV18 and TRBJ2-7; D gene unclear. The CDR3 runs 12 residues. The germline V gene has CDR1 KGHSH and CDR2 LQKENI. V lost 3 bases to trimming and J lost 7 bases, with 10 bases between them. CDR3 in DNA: TGTGCCAGCTCACCCTCTTCTGGAGAGCAGTACTTC. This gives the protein CASSPSSGEQYF.

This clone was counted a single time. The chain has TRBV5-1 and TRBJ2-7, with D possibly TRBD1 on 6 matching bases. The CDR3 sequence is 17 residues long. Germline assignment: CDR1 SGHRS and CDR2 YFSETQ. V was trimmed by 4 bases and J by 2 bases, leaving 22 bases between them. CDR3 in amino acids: CASSLLPSGTRPYEQYF. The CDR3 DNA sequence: TGCGCCAGCAGCCTGCTTCCCTCAGGGACACGCCCCTACGAGCAGTACTTC.

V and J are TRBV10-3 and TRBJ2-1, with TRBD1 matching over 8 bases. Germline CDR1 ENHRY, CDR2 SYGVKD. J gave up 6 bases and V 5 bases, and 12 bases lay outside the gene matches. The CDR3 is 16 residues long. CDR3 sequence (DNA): TGTGCCATCAGTAAAATACAGGGGGATGATGGCAATGAGCAGTTCTTC. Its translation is CAISKIQGDDGNEQFF.

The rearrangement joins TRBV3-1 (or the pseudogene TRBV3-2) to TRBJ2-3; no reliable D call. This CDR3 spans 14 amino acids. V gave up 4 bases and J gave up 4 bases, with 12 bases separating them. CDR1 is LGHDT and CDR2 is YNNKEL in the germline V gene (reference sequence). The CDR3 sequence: CASSRHGVADTQYF. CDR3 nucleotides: TGTGCCAGCAGCCGACATGGGGTAGCAGATACGCAGTATTTT.

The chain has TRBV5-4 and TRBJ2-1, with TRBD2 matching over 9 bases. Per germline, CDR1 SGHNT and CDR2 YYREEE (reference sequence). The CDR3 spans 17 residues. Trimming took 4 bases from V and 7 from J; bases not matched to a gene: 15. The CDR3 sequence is CASSARSHSGGGNEQFF. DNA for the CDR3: TGTGCCAGCAGCGCACGGTCCCATAGCGGGGGAGGTAATGAGCAGTTCTTC.

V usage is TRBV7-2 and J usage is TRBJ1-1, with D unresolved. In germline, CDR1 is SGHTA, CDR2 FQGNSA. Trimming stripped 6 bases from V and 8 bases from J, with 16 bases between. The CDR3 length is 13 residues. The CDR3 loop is CASRISGNPEAFF. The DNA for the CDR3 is TGTGCCAGCAGGATTTCAGGTAACCCGGAAGCTTTCTTT.

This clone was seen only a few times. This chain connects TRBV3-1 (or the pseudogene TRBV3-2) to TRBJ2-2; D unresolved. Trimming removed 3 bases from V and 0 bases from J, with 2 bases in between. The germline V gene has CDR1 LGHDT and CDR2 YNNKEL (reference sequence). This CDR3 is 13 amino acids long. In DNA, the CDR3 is TGTGCCAGCAGCCAGACGAACACCGGGGAGCTGTTTTTT. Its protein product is CASSQTNTGELFF.